This T cell receptor beta chain was found in a study of shared clonotypes between healthy human individuals. This clone was recorded once. Germline values: CDR1 LNHDA, CDR2 SQIVND (reference sequence). The CDR3 length is 15 residues. V was cut by 3 bases and J by 2 bases, with 14 bases left in between. Naive CD8 populations comprised CD45RO-negative cells positively selected for CCR7, excluding terminally differentiated effector memory CD45RA+ cells. Measured with immunoSEQ multiplex PCR; TCRdb has only the in-frame clones, and not every one. The table includes some 1,900,000 clones, less than 95% detected once.

The sequenced material came from naive CD8+ T cells sorted from blood. The clonotype was recovered from a man aged 18-30 years in good health. V usage is TRBV19 and J usage is TRBJ2-7, with D uncertain. The CDR3 sequence: CASSILGGSTYEQYF. The CDR3 DNA is TGTGCCAGTAGTATTTTGGGTGGATCGACCTACGAGCAGTACTTC.